One and the same sample provided the 20 T cell receptor beta chains below, sequenced in a study of early T cells in non-severe SARS-CoV-2 infection. In TCRdb, the 5' RACE reads were re-called with MiXCR into one record per CDR3 protein. This table holds roughly 88,000 distinct CDR3 sequences, 11% to 15% found once. The sequenced sample consisted of whole blood. These receptors were collected from an adult who was a healthcare worker with PCR-confirmed SARS-CoV-2 infection or an uninfected control (not recorded which).

The sample holds many counts of this clonotype. The J gene is TRBJ2-3, the V gene TRBV10-3; maybe TRBD2 (6 bases). The CDR3 has 14 amino acids. CDR1 and CDR2 (germline): ENHRY, SYGVKD. Between the trimmed V and J ends, which lost 6 bases and 0 bases, there was a span of 10 bases. CDR3 sequence reads: CAIRTGTSTDTQYF. The CDR3 region has the DNA TGTGCCATCAGGACCGGGACTAGCACAGATACGCAGTATTTT.

In its sample, this clonotype was seen a few times. The J gene is TRBJ2-5, the V gene TRBV7-6; D perhaps matches TRBD1 (5 bases). Trimming removed 7 bases at V and 0 bases at J, with 12 bases between. Germline CDR1 reads SGHVS; CDR2 reads FNYEAQ. The CDR3 length is 14 residues. CDR3 sequence reads: CASIPLDNQETQYF. In nucleotides, the CDR3 is TGTGCCAGCATCCCACTGGACAACCAAGAGACCCAGTACTTC.

This clonotype was seen ten or more times. This sequence joins TRBV3-1 and TRBJ1-2; D unresolved. With 3 bases removed from V and 4 bases from J, the gap between germline ends came to 9 bases. Germline CDR1 and CDR2: LGHDT and YNNKEL (reference sequence). The CDR3 has 13 residues. The CDR3 region has the DNA TGTGCCAGCAGCCACGAAGCGTCCTATGGCTACACCTTC. Translated: CASSHEASYGYTF. The full variable domain, with the rest looked up from reference TRBV3-1 and TRBJ1-2, is DTAVSQTPKYLVTQMGNDKSIKCEQNLGHDTMYWYKQDSKKFLKIMFSYNNKELIINETVPNRFSPKSPDKAHLNLHINSLELGDSAVYFCASSHEASYGYTFGSGTRLTVV.

V gene TRBV11-1 combines with J gene TRBJ1-2; tentatively, D is TRBD1 (5 bases). This CDR3 comprises 12 residues. Germline V gene lookup returns CDR1 SGHAT and CDR2 FQDESV (reference sequence). V gave up 5 bases and J gave up 5 bases, with 9 bases separating them. In nucleotides, the CDR3 is TGTGCCAGCAGCCCACAGGAATATGGCTACACCTTC. It specifies CASSPQEYGYTF. Supplemented by reference TRBV11-1 and TRBJ1-2, the full variable domain reads EAEVAQSPRYKITEKSQAVAFWCDPISGHATLYWYRQILGQGPELLVQFQDESVVDDSQLPKDRFSAERLKGVDSTLKIQPAELGDSAMYLCASSPQEYGYTFGSGTRLTVV.

The chain combines TRBV28 with TRBJ1-5; 7 bases are shared with TRBD1. Germline-derived CDR1 and CDR2 are MDHEN and SYDVKM. This CDR3 is built from 17 residues. Trimming at V came to 6 bases and at J to 3 bases, leaving 14 bases not matched to a gene. CDR3 amino acids: CASRSDRVGIFNQPQHF. CDR3 DNA: TGTGCCAGCAGATCAGACAGGGTTGGGATATTCAATCAGCCCCAGCATTTT.

In its sample, this clonotype was seen many times. V gene TRBV21-1 combines with J gene TRBJ2-3. TRBV21-1 is labeled a pseudogene. The CDR3 covers 10 residues. The DNA for the CDR3 is TGTGCCAGCAGCAATATGGCGCAGTATTTT. This encodes CASSNMAQYF.

The chain combines TRBV7-2 with TRBJ2-1; 10 bases align to TRBD1. The length of the CDR3 is 15 residues. Trimming removed 4 bases from V and 7 bases from J; junction bases left unmatched: 7. The germline CDR1 and CDR2 sequences are SGHTA and FQGNSA. The CDR3 bases are TGTGCCAGCAGCTCAGATAGGACAGGGGGAAATGAGCAGTTCTTC. It yields the protein CASSSDRTGGNEQFF.

The V and J genes are TRBV20-1 and TRBJ1-2, with TRBD1 as a possible D gene (5 bases). V gave up 3 bases and J gave up 7 bases, with 18 bases separating them. CDR1 DFQATT and CDR2 SNEGSKA come from the germline V gene (reference sequence). This CDR3 comprises 14 residues. The CDR3 DNA reads as TGCAGTGCTAGGGAAACCCAGGGTTTTGGTGGCTACACCTTC. Protein sequence: CSARETQGFGGYTF.

V and J are TRBV9 and TRBJ1-1; D is uncertain. Germline V gives CDR1 SGDLS, CDR2 YYNGEE. The V and J ends lost 2 bases and 4 bases respectively, with 12 bases between them. This CDR3 contains 14 residues. The CDR3 nucleotides read TGTGCCAGCAGCGTTGCGCCTTTGACCACTGAAGCTTTCTTT. Amino acid sequence: CASSVAPLTTEAFF.

Many counts were recorded for this clonotype. The gene calls are TRBV4-1 and TRBJ1-1; a weak D match, TRBD1 (6 bases). The CDR3 loop spans 14 amino acids. V dropped 0 bases and J dropped 5 bases, with 10 bases sitting between them. The germline V gene has CDR1 MGHRA and CDR2 YSYEKL. The CDR3 is CASSQDQGGTEAFF. CDR3 bases: TGCGCCAGCAGCCAAGATCAAGGGGGGACTGAAGCTTTCTTT.

The chain couples TRBV20-1 to TRBJ2-5; TRBD1 might be the D (7 bases). The CDR3 totals 14 residues. The ends were cut back, 1 base at V and 5 bases at J, with 14 bases in the middle. Germline V gene sequence: CDR1 DFQATT, CDR2 SNEGSKA (reference sequence). This chain's CDR3 is CSARATGRMETQYF. The CDR3 nucleotides are TGCAGTGCTAGAGCGACAGGGAGGATGGAGACCCAGTACTTC.

This clonotype has only a few counts. The chain joins TRBV4-1 to TRBJ1-5; TRBD1 is a possible D gene (5 bases). The CDR3 has 14 residues. Germline lookup yields CDR1 MGHRA and CDR2 YSYEKL. Trimming shortened V by 1 base and J by 9 bases, and 13 bases separated the two germline ends. In DNA form, the CDR3 reads TGCGCCAGCAGCCAAGCAGGGCAATACGGGCCCCAGCATTTT. It yields the protein CASSQAGQYGPQHF.

In this sample, this clonotype turned up many times. The chain employs TRBV14 and TRBJ1-2; 10 nucleotides align to TRBD1. Unmatched junction bases numbered 14, after V lost 3 bases and J lost 10 bases. Germline CDR1 reads SGHDN; CDR2 reads FVKESK. CDR3 length equals 16 residues. The CDR3 DNA follows: TGTGCCAGCAGCCACTCACCCGGGGGACAGGGGATCGTCTACACCTTC. Translated, it gives CASSHSPGGQGIVYTF.

This clonotype was observed a few times. The chain couples TRBV7-2 to TRBJ1-4; the D is unclear. Germline V gene data show CDR1 as SGHTA and CDR2 as FQGNSA. CDR3 length equals 16 residues. V shed 2 bases and J shed 3 bases, with 13 bases lying between them. The DNA of the CDR3 is TGTGCCAGCAGCTTAAGTAGGTCAGGACCTAATGAAAAACTGTTTTTT. Its protein is CASSLSRSGPNEKLFF.

This clonotype was seen at least ten times. This chain connects TRBV5-1 to TRBJ2-2, with D maybe TRBD1 (6 bases). Per the germline V gene, CDR1 is SGHRS and CDR2 is YFSETQ. CDR3 length: 15 amino acids. V lost 3 bases and J 5 bases, leaving 14 bases between the germline ends. CDR3 residues: CASSSGDPTTGELFF. The DNA of the CDR3 is TGCGCCAGCAGCTCAGGGGATCCAACAACCGGGGAGCTGTTTTTT.

The chain combines TRBV29-1 with TRBJ2-4, with no clear D. This CDR3 is built from 15 residues. Germline V gene lookup returns CDR1 SQVTM and CDR2 ANQGSEA. The V end lost 3 bases, the J end lost 0 bases, and 12 bases lay between the germline ends. The CDR3 nucleotides are TGCAGCGTTGAGGGCAGTGACCGAGCCAAAAACATTCAGTACTTC. Translation gives CSVEGSDRAKNIQYF.

The chain couples TRBV2 to TRBJ2-2, with a tentative D call TRBD1 (5 bases). The V and J ends lost 7 bases and 7 bases respectively, with 16 bases between them. The CDR3 totals 14 residues. From germline, CDR1 is SNHLY and CDR2 FYNNEI. CDR3 protein: CASMTAGWNGELFF. In DNA form, the CDR3 reads TGTGCCAGCATGACGGCAGGGTGGAACGGGGAGCTGTTTTTT.

This clonotype was recorded a few times. The CDR3: CASSLRRDRGHEQYF. The CDR3 DNA reads TGTGCCAGCAGCTTGCGCCGGGACAGGGGCCACGAGCAGTACTTC. The rearrangement joins TRBV7-9 to TRBJ2-7, with TRBD1 matching 10 bases. This CDR3 has 15 residues. Trimming cost V 3 bases and J 5 bases; bases outside gene matches: 7. Germline CDR1 and CDR2: SEHNR and FQNEAQ (reference sequence).

The chain is built from TRBV6-5 and TRBJ2-1; 9 bases match TRBD2. This CDR3 comprises 14 residues. Germline V gene lookup returns CDR1 MNHEY and CDR2 SVGAGI. The V gene end was trimmed by 8 bases and the J gene end by 5 bases; junction bases not matched to a gene: 7. As DNA, the CDR3 is TGTGCCAGCCGTGGGACTAGCCCAAACAATGAGCAGTTCTTC. Translating gives CASRGTSPNNEQFF.

As for this clonotype: The junction differs from germline at one of its ends, possibly a read error. V is TRBV6-5 and J is TRBJ1-5, with unresolved D. This CDR3 is 15 amino acids long. Germline CDR1 MNHEY, CDR2 SVGAGI. The CDR3 DNA reads TGTGCCAGCAGTTACTCGGGCCTTAGCAATCAGCCCAAGCATTTT. The encoded protein is CASSYSGLSNQPKHF.